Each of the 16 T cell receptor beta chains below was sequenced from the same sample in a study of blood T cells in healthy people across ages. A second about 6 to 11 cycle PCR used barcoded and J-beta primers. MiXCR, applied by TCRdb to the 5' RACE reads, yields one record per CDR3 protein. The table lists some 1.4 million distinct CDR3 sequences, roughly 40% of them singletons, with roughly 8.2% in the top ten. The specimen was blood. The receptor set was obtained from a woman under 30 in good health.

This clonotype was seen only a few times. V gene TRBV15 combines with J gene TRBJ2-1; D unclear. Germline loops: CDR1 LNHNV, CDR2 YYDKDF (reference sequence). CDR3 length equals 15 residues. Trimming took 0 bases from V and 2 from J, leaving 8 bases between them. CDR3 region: CATSRDLGTYNEQFF. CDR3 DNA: TGTGCCACCAGCAGAGATCTGGGAACCTACAATGAGCAGTTCTTC.

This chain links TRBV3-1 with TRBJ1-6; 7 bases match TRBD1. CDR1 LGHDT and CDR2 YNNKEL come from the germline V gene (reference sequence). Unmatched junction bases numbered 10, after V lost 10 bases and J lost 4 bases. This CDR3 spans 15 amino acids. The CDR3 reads CATKTTGQYNSPLHF. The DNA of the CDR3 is TGTGCCACCAAAACTACGGGACAGTATAATTCACCCCTCCACTTT.

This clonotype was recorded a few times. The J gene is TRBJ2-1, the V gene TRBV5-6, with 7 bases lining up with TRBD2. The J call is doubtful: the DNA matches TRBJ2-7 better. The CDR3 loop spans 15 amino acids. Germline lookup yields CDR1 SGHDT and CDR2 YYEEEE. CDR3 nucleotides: TGTGCCAGCAGCCCTCTAGCGGCCTCCTACAATGAGCAGTACTTC. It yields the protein CASSPLAASYNEQYF.

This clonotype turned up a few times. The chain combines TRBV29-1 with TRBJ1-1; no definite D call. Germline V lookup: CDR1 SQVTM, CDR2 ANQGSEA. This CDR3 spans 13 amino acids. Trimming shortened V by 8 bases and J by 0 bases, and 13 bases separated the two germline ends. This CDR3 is CSSREDMNTEAFF. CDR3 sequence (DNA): TGCAGCTCTCGGGAAGATATGAACACTGAAGCTTTCTTT. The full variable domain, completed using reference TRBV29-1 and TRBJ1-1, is SAVISQKPSRDICQRGTSLTIQCQVDSQVTMMFWYRQQPGQSLTLIATANQGSEATYESGFVIDKFPISRPNLTFSTLTVSNMSPEDSSIYLCSSREDMNTEAFFGQGTRLTVV.

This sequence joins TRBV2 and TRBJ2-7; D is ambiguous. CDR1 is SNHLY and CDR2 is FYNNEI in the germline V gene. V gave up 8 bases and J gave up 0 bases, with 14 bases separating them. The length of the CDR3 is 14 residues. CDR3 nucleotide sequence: TGTGCCAGCGAGCGACAAATAGACTCCTACGAGCAGTACTTC. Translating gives CASERQIDSYEQYF.

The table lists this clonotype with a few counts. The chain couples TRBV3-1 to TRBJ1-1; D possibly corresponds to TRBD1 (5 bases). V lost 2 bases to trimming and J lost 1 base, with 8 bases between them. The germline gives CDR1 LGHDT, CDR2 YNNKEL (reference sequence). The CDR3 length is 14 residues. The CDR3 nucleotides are TGTGCCAGCAGCCAATGGACAACGAACACTGAAGCTTTCTTT. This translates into CASSQWTTNTEAFF.

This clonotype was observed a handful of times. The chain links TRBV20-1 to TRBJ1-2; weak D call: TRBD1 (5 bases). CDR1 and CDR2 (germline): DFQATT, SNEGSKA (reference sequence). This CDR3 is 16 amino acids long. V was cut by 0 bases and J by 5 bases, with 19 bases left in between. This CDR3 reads CSARDNSGPLKYGYTF. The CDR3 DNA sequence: TGCAGTGCTAGAGACAATTCGGGACCGTTGAAATATGGCTACACCTTC.

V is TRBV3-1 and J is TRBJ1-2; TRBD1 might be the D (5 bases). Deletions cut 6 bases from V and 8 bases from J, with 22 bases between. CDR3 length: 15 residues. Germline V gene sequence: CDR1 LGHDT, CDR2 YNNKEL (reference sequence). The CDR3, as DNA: TGTGCCAGCAGGCCCGGGGCGTGGAGGGGCCTGGGCTACACCTTC. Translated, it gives CASRPGAWRGLGYTF.

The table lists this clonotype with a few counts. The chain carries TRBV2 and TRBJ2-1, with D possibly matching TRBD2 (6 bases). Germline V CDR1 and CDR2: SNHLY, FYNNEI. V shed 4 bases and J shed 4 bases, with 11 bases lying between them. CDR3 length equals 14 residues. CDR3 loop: CASSAAGTYNEQFF. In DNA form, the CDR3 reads TGTGCCAGCAGTGCCGCCGGGACTTACAATGAGCAGTTCTTC.

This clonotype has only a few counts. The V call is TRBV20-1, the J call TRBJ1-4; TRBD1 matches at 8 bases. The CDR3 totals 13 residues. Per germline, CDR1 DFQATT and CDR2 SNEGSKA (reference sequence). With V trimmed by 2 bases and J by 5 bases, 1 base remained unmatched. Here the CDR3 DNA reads TGCAGTGCTAGAACAGGGGGAAATGAAAAACTGTTTTTT. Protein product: CSARTGGNEKLFF.

The CDR3 protein is CASSPTSPLIEQYF. The CDR3 nucleotides read TGTGCCAGCAGCCCGACTAGCCCACTTATTGAGCAGTACTTC. V gene TRBV7-2 combines with J gene TRBJ2-4, with 7 bases that match TRBD2. Germline CDR1 reads SGHTA; CDR2 reads FQGNSA. V lost 5 bases to trimming and J lost 13 bases; unmatched junction nucleotides: 14. CDR3 length: 14 amino acids.

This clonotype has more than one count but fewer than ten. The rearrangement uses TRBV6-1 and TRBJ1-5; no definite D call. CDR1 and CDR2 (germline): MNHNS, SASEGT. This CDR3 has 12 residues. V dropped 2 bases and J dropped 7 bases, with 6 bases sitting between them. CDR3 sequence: CASSERSQPQHF. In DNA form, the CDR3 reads TGTGCCAGCAGTGAAAGGAGCCAGCCCCAGCATTTT.

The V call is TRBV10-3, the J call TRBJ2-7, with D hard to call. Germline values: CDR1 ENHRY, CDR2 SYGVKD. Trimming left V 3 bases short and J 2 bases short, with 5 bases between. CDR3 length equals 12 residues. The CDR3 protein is CAISDGPYEQYF. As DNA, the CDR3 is TGTGCCATCAGTGATGGACCCTACGAGCAGTACTTC.

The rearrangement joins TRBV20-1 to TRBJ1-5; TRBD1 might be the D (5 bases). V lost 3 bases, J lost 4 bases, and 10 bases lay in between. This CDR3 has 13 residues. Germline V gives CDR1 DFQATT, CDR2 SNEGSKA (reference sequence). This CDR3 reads CSASADSNQPQHF. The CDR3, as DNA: TGCAGTGCTAGCGCCGACAGTAATCAGCCCCAGCATTTT.

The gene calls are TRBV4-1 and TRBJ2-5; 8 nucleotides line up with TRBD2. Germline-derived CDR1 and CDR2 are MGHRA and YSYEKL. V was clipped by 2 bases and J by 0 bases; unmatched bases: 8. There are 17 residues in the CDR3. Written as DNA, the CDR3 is TGCGCCAGCAGCCAACTTGGGCGGGGGGATTACCAAGAGACCCAGTACTTC. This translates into CASSQLGRGDYQETQYF.

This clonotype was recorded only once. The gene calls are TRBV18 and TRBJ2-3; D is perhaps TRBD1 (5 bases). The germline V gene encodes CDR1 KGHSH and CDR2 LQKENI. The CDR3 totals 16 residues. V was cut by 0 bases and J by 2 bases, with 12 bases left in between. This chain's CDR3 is CASSPPSPRDTDTQYF. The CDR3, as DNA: TGTGCCAGCTCACCACCAAGCCCCAGGGACACAGATACGCAGTATTTT.